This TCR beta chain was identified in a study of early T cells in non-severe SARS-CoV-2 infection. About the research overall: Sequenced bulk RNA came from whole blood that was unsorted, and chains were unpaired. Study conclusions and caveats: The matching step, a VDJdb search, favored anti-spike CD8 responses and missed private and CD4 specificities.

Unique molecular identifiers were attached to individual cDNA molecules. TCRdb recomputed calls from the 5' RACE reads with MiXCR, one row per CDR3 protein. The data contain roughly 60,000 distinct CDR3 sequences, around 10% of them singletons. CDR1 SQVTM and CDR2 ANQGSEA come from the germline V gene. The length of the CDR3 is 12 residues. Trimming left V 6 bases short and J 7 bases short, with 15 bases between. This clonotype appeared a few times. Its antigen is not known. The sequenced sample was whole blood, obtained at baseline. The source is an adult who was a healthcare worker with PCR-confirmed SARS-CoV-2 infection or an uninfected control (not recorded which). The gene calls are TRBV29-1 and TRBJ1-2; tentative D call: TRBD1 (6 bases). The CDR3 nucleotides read TGCAGCGTGGCCGGGACAAGTAGTGGCTACACCTTC. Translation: CSVAGTSSGYTF.